This TCR beta chain was recorded in a study of siplizumab effects on memory and regulatory T cells. Notes on the study in general: Sequences that were alloreactive and traceable to unstimulated CD4+ memory cells were significantly reduced by siplizumab. Proliferating siplizumab-culture Tregs lacked confirmation of suppressive function.

The CDR3 is made up of 18 amino acids. Trimming removed 6 bases at V and 2 bases at J, with 23 bases between. Germline lookup yields CDR1 MDHEN and CDR2 SYDVKM. A remark on this clone: The antigen remains undetermined.

Profiled with immunoSEQ multiplex PCR; TCRdb holds only in-frame clones, not every one. The table shows about 100,000 clones, with more than 85% occurring only once. The TCR comes from a human donor in good health. The sample consisted of CD4+ T cells sorted from blood. V is TRBV28 and J is TRBJ1-3; maybe TRBD1 (6 bases). CDR3 loop: CASSPGGVPFGAGNTIYF. For the CDR3, the DNA is TGTGCCAGCAGCCCCGGGGGCGTACCGTTTGGAGCTGGAAACACCATATATTTT.